One and the same sample provided the 10 T cell receptor beta chains below, sequenced in a study of T cell clonality in common variable immunodeficiency. The study's findings and limits: Common variable immunodeficiency TCR beta sequences reportedly had fewer deletions and N-nucleotide insertions.

Antigens of these TCRs are unknown. Only in-frame clones appear in the TCRdb table, and some are missing; sequencing was by immunoSEQ multiplex PCR. The table lists about 28,000 clones, with no singletons. Sequenced: peripheral blood mononuclear cells. The receptors here all came from a human donor with common variable immunodeficiency.

Relative to its sample, this clone is medium-sized. The read is 3 residues too short to cover the CDR3 end, so that end is filled in from the germline J gene. This chain links TRBV18 with TRBJ2-1; no reliable D call. This CDR3 comprises 13 residues. V shed 2 bases and J shed 5 bases, with 7 bases lying between them. CDR1 is KGHSH and CDR2 is LQKENI in the germline V gene. CDR3 DNA, as far as it was read: TGTGCCAGCTCACCAAGTACAGACAATGAG. Protein product: CASSPSTDNE. The entire CDR3 sequence reads CASSPSTDNEQFF.

For this clone: The DNA ends 3 residues before the CDR3 does, and the rest of the CDR3 is filled in from the germline J gene. The chain joins TRBV6-1 to TRBJ1-6; D remains unclear. The V gene lost 5 bases and the J gene lost 4 bases, with 9 bases spanning the gap. Germline V CDR1 and CDR2: MNHNS, SASEGT. This CDR3 spans 14 amino acids. The CDR3 loop reads CASSQGQYNSPLHF. CDR3 DNA (partial): TGTGCCAGCAGTCAAGGGCAGTATAATTCACCC.

This clone was seen more than once but under ten times. The observed sequence ends 3 residues before the CDR3 terminus, with the missing tail filled in from the germline J gene. The chain has TRBV5-1 and TRBJ1-1; TRBD1 matches at 9 bases. This CDR3 is 14 amino acids long. Germline V gene data show CDR1 as SGHRS and CDR2 as YFSETQ. Losses at the gene ends were 6 bases for V and 2 bases for J; bases not matched to a gene: 5. The sequenced CDR3 bases are TGCGCCAGCAACCCGACAGGGGGTAACACTGAA. The encoded protein is CASNPTGGNTE. The full CDR3 sequence reads CASNPTGGNTEAFF.

This clone was counted at least ten times. The read finishes 3 residues shy of the CDR3 end, and the germline J gene is used to complete it. The gene calls are TRBV20-1 and TRBJ2-5, with 10 bases that match TRBD2. J lost 4 bases, V lost 3 bases, and 8 bases had no gene match. Per the germline V gene, CDR1 is DFQATT and CDR2 is SNEGSKA (reference sequence). The CDR3 is 15 amino acids. CDR3 bases read: TGCAGTGCTAGTAGGTGGCTAGCGGGAGTAGAGACC. It specifies CSASRWLAGVET. The CDR3 reads in full as CSASRWLAGVETQYF.

This clone has just a few counts. Read data end 3 residues before the CDR3 end; the end is taken from the germline J gene. This rearrangement joins TRBV5-1 to TRBJ2-7; D possibly corresponds to TRBD1 (5 bases). V was shortened by 4 bases and J by 0 bases, with 11 bases between the two germline ends. This CDR3 has 14 amino acids. Germline CDR1 SGHRS, CDR2 YFSETQ. CDR3 DNA, as far as it was read: TGCGCCAGCAGCCCCGACAGCCTCTCCTACGAG. Residues: CASSPDSLSYE. The full CDR3 sequence reads CASSPDSLSYEQYF.

This clone was detected ten times or more. The CDR3 is cut off 3 residues early in the read; its end comes from the germline J gene. The J gene is TRBJ1-1, the V gene TRBV5-4; 8 bases agree with TRBD1. CDR1 SGHNT and CDR2 YYREEE come from the germline V gene (reference sequence). With V trimmed by 0 bases and J by 3 bases, 7 bases remained unmatched. This CDR3 has 16 amino acids. CDR3 bases read: TGTGCCAGCAGCTTGGCAGGGGGCGGCGGTGACACTGAA. Its protein product is CASSLAGGGGDTE. The whole CDR3 region reads CASSLAGGGGDTEAFF.

This clone was observed many times. Read data end 3 residues before the CDR3 end; the end is taken from the germline J gene. The chain recombines TRBV18 with TRBJ2-3, with TRBD2 identical over 8 bases. The CDR3 is made up of 18 amino acids. Germline CDR1 KGHSH, CDR2 LQKENI. V gave up 1 base and J gave up 3 bases; unmatched junction bases: 12. CDR3 bases read: TGTGCCAGCTCACCACTAGCTTCGAGCGGGAGTGTTACAGATACG. Translated, it gives CASSPLASSGSVTDT. The complete CDR3 protein is CASSPLASSGSVTDTQYF.

In its sample, this clone was seen many times. The read falls 3 residues short of the CDR3 end, and the missing part is taken from the germline J gene. The chain uses TRBV30 and TRBJ1-5; tentatively, D is TRBD1 (6 bases). The CDR3 consists of 15 residues. Deletions cut 2 bases from V and 1 base from J, with 12 bases between. The germline gives CDR1 GTSNPN, CDR2 SVGIG (reference sequence). The sequenced part of the CDR3 DNA is TGTGCCTGGAGTTTGGCCAGGGGAAGCAATCAGCCC. This encodes CAWSLARGSNQP. The CDR3 reads in full as CAWSLARGSNQPQHF.

There are many counts of this clone. The read halts 3 residues ahead of the CDR3 end, with the missing end drawn from the germline J gene. V is TRBV18 and J is TRBJ2-7, with D tentatively TRBD2 (6 bases). V lost 5 bases and J lost 5, with 25 bases in between. The CDR3 totals 17 residues. CDR1 KGHSH and CDR2 LQKENI come from the germline V gene. Incomplete CDR3 DNA: TGTGCCAGCTCAAGCGAAAGGCCGGGACTCAAAAGGGACGAG. Protein: CASSSERPGLKRDE. The entire CDR3 is CASSSERPGLKRDEQYF.

As concerns this clone: The CDR3 end falls 3 residues outside the read, so it is completed with the germline J gene. The chain couples TRBV2 to TRBJ2-7; D gene unclear. V was cut by 2 bases and J by 0 bases, with 17 bases left in between. Germline loops: CDR1 SNHLY, CDR2 FYNNEI. This CDR3 contains 17 residues. This CDR3 reads CASSEPNSPTHSYEQYF. The CDR3 bases that were read are TGTGCCAGCAGTGAACCTAACAGCCCAACACACTCCTACGAG.